These 18 T cell receptor beta chains share one sample of origin, sequenced in a study of T cell changes during pregnancy in multiple sclerosis. The data were produced by immunoSEQ multiplex PCR, yet TCRdb's version contains in-frame clones alone and is incomplete. Of tens of thousands of clones in the sample, 89% are singletons; the top ten hold around 0.5%. The sequencing here drew on CD4+ T cells from peripheral blood mononuclear cells, taken in the first trimester of pregnancy. These receptors came from a female donor with multiple sclerosis, enrolled in a pregnancy study.

The rearrangement joins TRBV11-3 to TRBJ2-2, with D possibly matching TRBD2 (5 bases). The CDR3 is 14 residues long. The V end was cut by 1 base, the J end by 7 bases, with 10 bases between. The germline gives CDR1 SGHNT, CDR2 YENEEA. The CDR3 coding sequence is TGTGCCAGCAGCTTAGCTAGACGGGGCGGGGAGCTGTTTTTT. Translated, it gives CASSLARRGGELFF.

The sample holds one count of this clone. The same CDR3 arises from other DNA sequences in this sample as well. CDR3 coding DNA: TGTGCCAGCAGTTACTCGAGATCAGGCGACACTGAAGCTTTCTTT. Protein product: CASSYSRSGDTEAFF. This sequence joins TRBV6-5 and TRBJ1-1, with no clear D. Germline V CDR1 and CDR2: MNHEY, SVGAGI. CDR3 length: 15 amino acids. V lost 0 bases and J 3 bases, leaving 11 bases between the germline ends.

This rearrangement joins TRBV6-1 to TRBJ2-7; the D gene is possibly TRBD2 (5 bases). Germline values: CDR1 MNHNS, CDR2 SASEGT. The CDR3 extends over 15 amino acids. V lost 4 bases and J lost 4, with 17 bases in between. The CDR3 DNA reads TGTGCCAGCAGTGTGGCTACAGAGGGTTTTTACGAGCAGTACTTC. The encoded protein is CASSVATEGFYEQYF.

V usage is TRBV5-8 and J usage is TRBJ2-3; 9 bases agree with TRBD2. Germline V gives CDR1 SGHTS, CDR2 YDEGEE. CDR3 length: 12 amino acids. Losses at the gene ends were 3 bases for V and 11 bases for J; bases not matched to a gene: 4. The CDR3 is CASSWWTSVQYF. Here the CDR3 DNA reads TGTGCCAGCAGCTGGTGGACTAGCGTGCAGTATTTT.

J is TRBJ2-7 and V is TRBV2, with 9 bases fitting TRBD1. The CDR3 length is 14 residues. J lost 3 bases, V lost 7 bases, and 7 bases had no gene match. In germline, CDR1 is SNHLY, CDR2 FYNNEI. The CDR3 protein is CASTSQGAFYEQYF. The CDR3 bases are TGTGCCAGCACATCACAGGGGGCCTTCTACGAGCAGTACTTC.

This chain joins TRBV18 and TRBJ1-4; no reliable D call. Trimming stripped 6 bases from V and 8 bases from J, with 22 bases between. CDR1 and CDR2 (germline): KGHSH, LQKENI. This CDR3 is built from 16 residues. DNA of the CDR3: TGTGCCAGCTCTCCCACTAACGCAGAAGCCCTCGAAAAACTGTTTTTT. Protein sequence: CASSPTNAEALEKLFF.

The chain links TRBV11-2 to TRBJ2-7; TRBD2 is a possible D gene (6 bases). Looked up from germline, CDR1 is SGHAT and CDR2 is FQNNGV. The CDR3 contains 15 residues. V shed 5 bases and J shed 0 bases, with 14 bases lying between them. The CDR3 DNA reads as TGTGCCAGCAGCGCCCGGGACTGGGGCTCCTACGAGCAGTACTTC. It specifies CASSARDWGSYEQYF.

The chain joins TRBV5-1 to TRBJ2-2; 9 nucleotides match TRBD1. This CDR3 spans 16 amino acids. The V segment lost 0 bases and the J segment 6 bases; nucleotides outside the gene matches: 6. In germline, CDR1 is SGHRS, CDR2 YFSETQ. As DNA, the CDR3 is TGCGCCAGCAGCTTGGCCGTGGACAGGGGTTCCGGGGAGCTGTTTTTT. Translated, it gives CASSLAVDRGSGELFF.

The gene calls are TRBV11-1 and TRBJ1-1, with 8 bases aligning to TRBD1. CDR3 length equals 15 residues. With V trimmed by 2 bases and J by 9 bases, 11 bases remained unmatched. CDR1 and CDR2 from the germline V gene are SGHAT and FQDESV (reference sequence). CDR3 residues: CASSLPDRGVFQAFF. DNA for the CDR3: TGTGCCAGCAGCTTACCCGACAGGGGAGTTTTCCAAGCTTTCTTT.

This chain uses TRBV7-2 with TRBJ1-1; unclear D gene. The germline gives CDR1 SGHTA, CDR2 FQGNSA. CDR3 length equals 12 residues. The V end was cut by 5 bases, the J end by 2 bases, with 6 bases between. The CDR3 DNA follows: TGTGCCAGCAGCCTGACTAACACTGAAGCTTTCTTT. It encodes CASSLTNTEAFF.

The CDR3 DNA reads as TGTGCCAGCAGTGAAGGAGGGTTCGGGGGGCAAGAGACCCAGTACTTC. This sequence encodes CASSEGGFGGQETQYF. The chain combines TRBV2 with TRBJ2-5, with 7 bases matching TRBD2. V was clipped by 1 base and J by 2 bases; unmatched bases: 7. The CDR3 has 16 residues. The V gene's germline CDR1 is SNHLY and CDR2 FYNNEI.

The J gene is TRBJ2-3, the V gene TRBV5-4; no firm D call. The CDR3 extends over 15 amino acids. Trimming cost V 3 bases and J 2 bases, with 13 bases left between them. The germline V gene has CDR1 SGHNT and CDR2 YYREEE (reference sequence). Written as DNA, the CDR3 is TGTGCCAGCAGCTACCTTCGAGGCGACACAGATACGCAGTATTTT. It codes for CASSYLRGDTDTQYF.

The chain uses TRBV27 and TRBJ1-2; 8 bases line up with TRBD1. Germline CDR1 and CDR2: MNHEY and SMNVEV (reference sequence). V shed 4 bases, J shed 4 bases, and the junction held 11 bases outside the gene matches. CDR3 length: 16 residues. CDR3 region: CASSSTDRGFPYGYTF. Written as DNA, the CDR3 is TGTGCCAGCAGTTCTACCGACAGGGGATTTCCCTATGGCTACACCTTC.

The chain couples TRBV6-6 to TRBJ1-1; TRBD1 agrees at 11 bases. Germline CDR1 MNHNY, CDR2 SVGAGI (reference sequence). V gave up 4 bases and J gave up 5 bases; unmatched junction bases: 9. CDR3 size: 16 residues. CDR3 coding DNA: TGTGCCAGCAGTTTAGGACAGGGGGCGTTGGAAACTGAAGCTTTCTTT. Translated, it gives CASSLGQGALETEAFF.

This chain joins TRBV6-5 and TRBJ1-1; a possible D gene is TRBD1 (5 bases). The V end lost 5 bases, the J end lost 4 bases, and 8 bases lay between the germline ends. The CDR3 covers 12 residues. Germline assignment: CDR1 MNHEY and CDR2 SVGAGI. The CDR3 nucleotides are TGTGCCAGCAGTAAAAGGGGCACTGAAGCTTTCTTT. Translation gives CASSKRGTEAFF.

The chain recombines TRBV29-1 with TRBJ2-3; the D gene is possibly TRBD2 (6 bases). Trimming stripped 3 bases from V and 6 bases from J, with 13 bases between. This CDR3 spans 13 amino acids. Germline loops: CDR1 SQVTM, CDR2 ANQGSEA. The DNA for the CDR3 is TGCAGCGTTGAGCGGGGAGGAGCTGATACGCAGTATTTT. Encoded protein: CSVERGGADTQYF.

The chain couples TRBV4-2 to TRBJ1-1, with D possibly matching TRBD1 (5 bases). The CDR3 totals 13 residues. V gave up 8 bases and J gave up 3 bases, with 13 bases separating them. CDR1 is LGHNA and CDR2 is YNFKEQ in the germline V gene. CDR3 loop: CASEGLSDTEAFF. In DNA form, the CDR3 reads TGTGCCAGCGAGGGACTGTCGGACACTGAAGCTTTCTTT.

The chain is built from TRBV7-7 and TRBJ1-4; a possible D gene is TRBD1 (5 bases). Germline loops: CDR1 SSHAT, CDR2 FNYEAQ (reference sequence). The CDR3 extends over 15 amino acids. V gave up 5 bases and J gave up 4 bases, with 14 bases separating them. CDR3 DNA sequence: TGTGCCAGCAGCCCAAGGCAGGGCTTTAATGAAAAACTGTTTTTT. It is translated as CASSPRQGFNEKLFF.